What follows describes a single T cell receptor (beta chain). What it binds is unknown. The data were obtained in a study of cytomegalovirus exposure and HLA in healthy donors. General study results and limits: The productive fraction for most TCR beta V segments was about 87% or about 30% in an earlier analysis.

Both 60 Vbeta primers and 13 Jbeta primers went into the PCR. Assay used: immunoSEQ multiplex PCR; TCRdb lists only in-frame clones, some missing. The sample spans 150,000 to 200,000 clones; the ten largest clones claim approximately 0.74%. The sequencing sample was made of PBMCs. This clonotype was sampled from a boy under 18 in good health and CMV-seronegative.

Here the CDR3 reads CASGGDEQYF. The CDR3 nucleotides read TGTGCCAGTGGAGGGGACGAGCAGTACTTC. The chain employs TRBV19 and TRBJ2-7, with D possibly TRBD2 on 6 matching bases. The CDR3 sequence is 10 residues long. CDR1 and CDR2 from the germline V gene are LNHDA and SQIVND (reference sequence). V lost 8 bases to trimming and J lost 5 bases, with 7 bases between them.